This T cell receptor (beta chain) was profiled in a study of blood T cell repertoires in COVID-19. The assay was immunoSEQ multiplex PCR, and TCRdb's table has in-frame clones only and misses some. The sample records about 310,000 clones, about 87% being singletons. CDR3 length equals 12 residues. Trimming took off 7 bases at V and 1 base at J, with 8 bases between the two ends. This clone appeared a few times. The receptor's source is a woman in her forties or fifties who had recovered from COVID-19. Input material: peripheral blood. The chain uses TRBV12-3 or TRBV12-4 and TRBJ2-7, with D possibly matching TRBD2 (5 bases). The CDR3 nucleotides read TGTGCCAGCAACCGAGGGTCCTACGAGCAGTACTTC. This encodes CASNRGSYEQYF.